Sequencing of this T cell receptor beta chain was carried out in a study of T cells in Graves' hyperthyroidism and ophthalmopathy. Study details: At initial diagnosis, before any treatment had begun, peripheral blood was obtained.

The CDR3 regions of TCR beta were amplified from RNA transcripts. HTBI primers drove first-round RT-PCR of the TCR CDR3. MiXCR was run by TCRdb on the multiplex PCR reads, yielding one entry per CDR3 protein. The sample contains just under 750,000 distinct CDR3 sequences, under 45% of which appear only once. To note about this clonotype: Antigen: not known.

Study observations and caveats: Ophthalmopathy was model-predicted a median roughly 6.3 months pre-onset.

The diagnostic basis comprised clinical symptoms, serum thyroxine and TRAb, thyroid ultrasound and orbital computed tomography. PBMCs were collected from an approximately 9.3 ml volume of fresh peripheral blood. Sequencing was carried out using blood. The sequence was obtained from a middle-aged woman with Graves' hyperthyroidism.

The CDR3 nucleotides read TGTGCCATCAGGGACAGGAATCAGCCCCAGCATTTT. Encoded protein: CAIRDRNQPQHF. This chain links TRBV10-3 with TRBJ1-5; 7 bases map to TRBD1. The germline V gene has CDR1 ENHRY and CDR2 SYGVKD. The CDR3 contains 12 residues. Trimming at V came to 6 bases and at J to 4 bases, leaving 0 bases not matched to a gene.